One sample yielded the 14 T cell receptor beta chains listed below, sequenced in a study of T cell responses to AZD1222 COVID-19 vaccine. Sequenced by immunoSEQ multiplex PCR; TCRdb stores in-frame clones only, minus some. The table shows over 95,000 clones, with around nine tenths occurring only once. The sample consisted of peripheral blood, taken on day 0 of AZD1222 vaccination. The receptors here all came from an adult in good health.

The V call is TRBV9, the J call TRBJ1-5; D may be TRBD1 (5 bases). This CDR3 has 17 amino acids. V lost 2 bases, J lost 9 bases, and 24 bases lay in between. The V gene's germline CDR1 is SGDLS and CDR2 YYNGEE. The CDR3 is CASSVPRGWGGSWPQHF. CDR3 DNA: TGTGCCAGCAGCGTCCCCAGAGGGTGGGGGGGAAGTTGGCCCCAGCATTTT.

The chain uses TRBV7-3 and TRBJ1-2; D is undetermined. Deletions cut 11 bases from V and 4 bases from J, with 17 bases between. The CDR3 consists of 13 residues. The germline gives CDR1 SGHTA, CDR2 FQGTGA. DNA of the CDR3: TGTGCCTCTACCCACACCGGGTCCTATGGCTACACCTTC. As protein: CASTHTGSYGYTF.

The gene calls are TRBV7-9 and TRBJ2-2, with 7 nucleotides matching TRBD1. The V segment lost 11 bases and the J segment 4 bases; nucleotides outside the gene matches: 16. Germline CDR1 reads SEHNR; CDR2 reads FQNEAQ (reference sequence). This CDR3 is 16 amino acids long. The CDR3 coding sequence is TGTGCCGGGCGATCATACCGGGACAGACCCACCGGGGAGCTGTTTTTT. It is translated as CAGRSYRDRPTGELFF.

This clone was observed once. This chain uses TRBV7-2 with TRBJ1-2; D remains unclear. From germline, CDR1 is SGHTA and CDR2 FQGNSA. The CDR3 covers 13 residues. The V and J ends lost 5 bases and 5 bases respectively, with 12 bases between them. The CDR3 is CASSTSTTYGYTF. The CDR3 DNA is TGTGCCAGCAGCACCTCCACAACGTATGGCTACACCTTC.

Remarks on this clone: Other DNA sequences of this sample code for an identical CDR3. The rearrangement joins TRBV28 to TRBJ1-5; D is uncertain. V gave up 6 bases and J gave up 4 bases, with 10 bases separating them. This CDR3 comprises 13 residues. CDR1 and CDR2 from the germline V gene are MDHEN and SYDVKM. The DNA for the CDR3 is TGTGCCAGCAGCAAGCGAGGGAATCAGCCCCAGCATTTT. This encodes CASSKRGNQPQHF. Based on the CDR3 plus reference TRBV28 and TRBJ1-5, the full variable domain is DVKVTQSSRYLVKRTGEKVFLECVQDMDHENMFWYRQDPGLGLRLIYFSYDVKMKEKGDIPEGYSVSREKKERFSLILESASTNQTSMYLCASSKRGNQPQHFGDGTRLSIL.

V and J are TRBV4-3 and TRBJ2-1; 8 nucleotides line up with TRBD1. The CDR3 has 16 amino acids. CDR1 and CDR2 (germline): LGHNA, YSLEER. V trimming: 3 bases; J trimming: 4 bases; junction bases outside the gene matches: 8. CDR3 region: CASSHSSGGRYNEQFF. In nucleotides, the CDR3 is TGCGCCAGCAGCCATTCCTCAGGGGGCCGGTACAATGAGCAGTTCTTC.

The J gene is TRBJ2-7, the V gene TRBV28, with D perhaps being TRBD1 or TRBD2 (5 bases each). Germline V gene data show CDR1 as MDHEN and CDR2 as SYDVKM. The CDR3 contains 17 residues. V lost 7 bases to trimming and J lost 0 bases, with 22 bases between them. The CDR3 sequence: CASIALSRDLSSYEQYF. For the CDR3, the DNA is TGTGCCAGCATCGCCCTTTCCAGGGACCTCAGCTCCTACGAGCAGTACTTC.

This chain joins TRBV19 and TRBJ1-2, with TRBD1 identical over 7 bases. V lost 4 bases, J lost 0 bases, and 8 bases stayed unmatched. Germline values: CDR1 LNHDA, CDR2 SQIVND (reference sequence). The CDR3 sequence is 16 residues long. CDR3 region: CASSTRTGPANYGYTF. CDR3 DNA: TGTGCCAGTAGTACCCGGACAGGACCCGCTAACTATGGCTACACCTTC.

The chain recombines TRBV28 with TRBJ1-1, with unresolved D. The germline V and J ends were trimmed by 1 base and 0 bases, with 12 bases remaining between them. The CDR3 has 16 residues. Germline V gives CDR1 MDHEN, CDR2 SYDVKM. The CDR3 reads CASSLSAGPMNTEAFF. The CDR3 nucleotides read TGTGCCAGCAGTTTATCCGCCGGCCCAATGAACACTGAAGCTTTCTTT.

The CDR3 loop is CASSPSAGAVQYF. The DNA for the CDR3 is TGTGCCAGCAGCCCATCCGCCGGAGCAGTGCAGTATTTT. This chain links TRBV11-3 with TRBJ2-3; no firm D call. CDR3 length: 13 amino acids. The V end lost 5 bases, the J end lost 11 bases, and 17 bases lay between the germline ends. Germline V gives CDR1 SGHNT, CDR2 YENEEA. The entire variable domain, with the rest obtained from reference TRBV11-3 and TRBJ2-3, is as follows: EAGVVQSPRYKIIEKKQPVAFWCNPISGHNTLYWYLQNLGQGPELLIRYENEEAVDDSQLPKDRFSAERLKGVDSTLKIQPAELGDSAVYLCASSPSAGAVQYFGPGTRLTVL.

The CDR3 here is CASSEAVVSGDGYTF. As DNA, the CDR3 is TGTGCCAGCAGTGAGGCAGTGGTTAGTGGTGATGGCTACACCTTC. The rearrangement joins TRBV2 to TRBJ1-2; D uncertain. Germline V CDR1 and CDR2: SNHLY, FYNNEI. The V and J ends lost 3 bases and 6 bases respectively, with 17 bases between them. There are 15 residues in the CDR3. The full variable domain, its missing parts supplied by reference TRBV2 and TRBJ1-2, is EPEVTQTPSHQVTQMGQEVILRCVPISNHLYFYWYRQILGQKVEFLVSFYNNEISEKSEIFDDQFSVERPDGSNFTLKIRSTKLEDSAMYFCASSEAVVSGDGYTFGSGTRLTVV.

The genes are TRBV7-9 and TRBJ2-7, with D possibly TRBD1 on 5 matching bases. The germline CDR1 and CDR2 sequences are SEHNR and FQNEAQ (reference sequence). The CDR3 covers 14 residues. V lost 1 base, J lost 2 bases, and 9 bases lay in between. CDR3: CASSLDRLTYEQYF. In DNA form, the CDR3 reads TGTGCCAGCAGCTTAGACAGGCTCACCTACGAGCAGTACTTC.

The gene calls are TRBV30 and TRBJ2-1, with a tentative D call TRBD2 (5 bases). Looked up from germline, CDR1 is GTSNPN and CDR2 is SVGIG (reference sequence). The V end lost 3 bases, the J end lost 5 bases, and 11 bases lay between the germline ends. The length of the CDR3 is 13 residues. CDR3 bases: TGTGCCTGGAGCGGACTCAAAAACAATGAGCAGTTCTTC. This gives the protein CAWSGLKNNEQFF.

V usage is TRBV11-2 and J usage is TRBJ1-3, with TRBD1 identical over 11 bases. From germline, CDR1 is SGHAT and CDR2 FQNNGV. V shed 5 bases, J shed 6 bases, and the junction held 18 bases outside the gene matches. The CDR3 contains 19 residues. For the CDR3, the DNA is TGTGCCAGCAGCCCAGGGGCCTTGCGGACAGGGGGCCGGGAAAACACCATATATTTT. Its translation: CASSPGALRTGGRENTIYF.